This T cell receptor beta chain comes out of a study of OX40 agonist ivuxolimab in advanced cancers. Produced via immunoSEQ multiplex PCR; TCRdb's table is partial and in-frame only. The profile shows under 35,000 clones, 82% of them singletons. Between the trimmed V and J ends, which lost 0 bases and 1 base, there was a span of 13 bases. Germline CDR1 MGHRA, CDR2 YSYEKL. The CDR3 consists of 18 residues. The source of this sequence is an adult with an advanced solid tumor such as melanoma, head and neck, liver or kidney cancer. The gene calls are TRBV4-1 and TRBJ1-6; D is undetermined. The sample here was CD4+ or CD8+ T cells sorted from blood, taken in a trial of the OX40 agonist ivuxolimab. The CDR3, as DNA: TGCGCCAGCAGCCAAGATATCGCCAGGCTATCCTATAATTCACCCCTCCACTTT. It translates to CASSQDIARLSYNSPLHF.